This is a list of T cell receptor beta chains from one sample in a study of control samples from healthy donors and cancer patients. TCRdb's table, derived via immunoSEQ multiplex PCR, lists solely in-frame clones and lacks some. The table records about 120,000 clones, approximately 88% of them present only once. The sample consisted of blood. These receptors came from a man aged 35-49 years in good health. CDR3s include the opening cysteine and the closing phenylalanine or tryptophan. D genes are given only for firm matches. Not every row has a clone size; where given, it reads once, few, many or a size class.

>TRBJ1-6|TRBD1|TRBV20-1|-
TGCAGTGCTAGTAAGCAGGGGGCGGAAAATTCACCCCTCCACTTT
CSASKQGAENSPLHF
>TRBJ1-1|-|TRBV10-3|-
TGTGCCATCAGGGGGGGAGGGAGCACTGAAGCTTTCTTT
CAIRGGGSTEAFF
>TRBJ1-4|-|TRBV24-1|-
TGTGCCACCAGTGATGGAGGGGAAAAACTGTTTTTT
CATSDGGEKLFF
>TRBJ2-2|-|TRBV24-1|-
TGTGCCACCAGTGATCCGGGGATCCATAGGACCGGGGAGCTGTTTTTT
CATSDPGIHRTGELFF
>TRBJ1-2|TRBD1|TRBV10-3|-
TGTGCCATCAGTGGGACAGGGGGCGAGAATGGCTACACCTTC
CAISGTGGENGYTF
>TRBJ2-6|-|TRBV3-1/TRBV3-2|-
TGTGCCAGCAGCCCCCTAGGGGGAAAGGCTGGGGCCAACGTCCTGACTTTC
CASSPLGGKAGANVLTF
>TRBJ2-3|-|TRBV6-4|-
TGTGCCAGCAGTGACACCGCACCGGGGACAAGTAGCACAGATACGCAGTATTTT
CASSDTAPGTSSTDTQYF
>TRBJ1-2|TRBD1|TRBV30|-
TGTGCCTGGAGTCCTCCGGGACAGGGGAACTATGGCTACACCTTC
CAWSPPGQGNYGYTF
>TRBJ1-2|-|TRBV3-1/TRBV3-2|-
TGTGCCAGCAGCCAAGTGGGGGGCGACTCTAACTATGGCTACACCTTC
CASSQVGGDSNYGYTF
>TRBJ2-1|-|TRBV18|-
TGTGCCAGCTCACCAGCAGGGGGGGTTGAGCAGTTCTTC
CASSPAGGVEQFF
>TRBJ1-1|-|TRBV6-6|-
TGTGCCAGCAGTTACGGCTTCACTGAAGCTTTCTTT
CASSYGFTEAFF
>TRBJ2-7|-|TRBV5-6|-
TGTGCCAGCAGTGAGGGGGGTGAGCAGTACTTC
CASSEGGEQYF
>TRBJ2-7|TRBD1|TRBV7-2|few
TGTGCCAGCAGCGTAGGTGGGACAGGGTACGAGCAGTACTTC
CASSVGGTGYEQYF
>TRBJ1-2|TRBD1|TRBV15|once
TGTGCCACCAGCAGAGGTACAGGGGGCTATGGCTACACCTTC
CATSRGTGGYGYTF
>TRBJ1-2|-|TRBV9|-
TGTGCCAGCAGCGTAGGAGGGGCGGGTTATGATGGCTACACCTTC
CASSVGGAGYDGYTF
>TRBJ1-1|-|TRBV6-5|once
TGTGCCAGCAGTTCCAGAGATGGGGCTTTCTTT
CASSSRDGAFF
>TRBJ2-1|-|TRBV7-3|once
TGTGCCAGCAGCTTAAATGGGCGCAATGAGCAGTTCTTC
CASSLNGRNEQFF
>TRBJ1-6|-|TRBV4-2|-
TGTGCCAGCAGCCAAGTAAAAGGATCAAATAATTCACCCCTCCACTTT
CASSQVKGSNNSPLHF
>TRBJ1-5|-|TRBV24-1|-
TGTGCCACCCAATGGGGGCTGGATCAGCCCCAGCATTTT
CATQWGLDQPQHF
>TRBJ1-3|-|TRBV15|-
TGTGCCACCAGCAGAGATCGCACAGGGTCTGGAAACACCATATATTTT
CATSRDRTGSGNTIYF
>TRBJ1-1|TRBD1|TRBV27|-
TGTGCCAGCAGTTTATACAGGGGCACTGAAGCTTTCTTT
CASSLYRGTEAFF
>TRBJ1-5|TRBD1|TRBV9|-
TGTGCCAGCAGCGCAGGGGGGGGACGCAATCAGCCCCAGCATTTT
CASSAGGGRNQPQHF